What follows are 31 T cell receptor beta chains derived from one specimen sequenced in a study of blood T cell repertoires in COVID-19. Method: immunoSEQ multiplex PCR; TCRdb's copy keeps in-frame clones and lacks some. Here the sample spans approximately 190,000 clones, around 83% being singletons. The sample comprised peripheral blood. These receptors all stem from a woman in her thirties or forties with acute or convalescent COVID-19.

This sequence joins TRBV6-5 and TRBJ1-5; the D gene is possibly TRBD1 (6 bases). Per the germline V gene, CDR1 is MNHEY and CDR2 is SVGAGI. The CDR3 has 15 amino acids. Trimming took 5 bases from V and 1 from J, leaving 12 bases between them. The DNA of the CDR3 is TGTGCCAGCAGTAGGGGGTACGGAAGCAATCAGCCCCAGCATTTT. It encodes CASSRGYGSNQPQHF.

This sequence joins TRBV28 and TRBJ1-4, with D tentatively TRBD1 (5 bases). Germline assignment: CDR1 MDHEN and CDR2 SYDVKM. There are 13 residues in the CDR3. The germline V and J ends were trimmed by 7 bases and 7 bases, with 13 bases remaining between them. CDR3 residues: CASTLQGLEKLFF. In nucleotides, the CDR3 is TGTGCCAGCACTCTCCAGGGACTTGAAAAACTGTTTTTT.

The rearrangement links TRBV5-1 to TRBJ1-4, with a weak D call TRBD1 (6 bases). The CDR3 has 16 amino acids. CDR1 SGHRS and CDR2 YFSETQ come from the germline V gene. V lost 0 bases and J 7 bases, leaving 16 bases between the germline ends. DNA of the CDR3: TGCGCCAGCAGCTTGGACGGGGGGCTGGGGAGTGAAAAACTGTTTTTT. Encoded protein: CASSLDGGLGSEKLFF.

V and J are TRBV19 and TRBJ2-5; tentatively, D is TRBD1 (6 bases). The length of the CDR3 is 14 residues. Germline values: CDR1 LNHDA, CDR2 SQIVND (reference sequence). The V end was cut by 4 bases, the J end by 4 bases, with 13 bases between. CDR3 in amino acids: CASSKSQGRETQYF. CDR3 bases: TGTGCCAGTAGTAAAAGCCAGGGGCGAGAGACCCAGTACTTC.

The rearrangement uses TRBV25-1 and TRBJ1-2, with TRBD1 identical over 9 bases. The J segment lost 7 bases and the V segment lost 6 bases, leaving 3 bases of the junction unmatched. Germline lookup yields CDR1 MGHDK and CDR2 SYGVNS. The CDR3 covers 12 residues. The CDR3 nucleotides read TGTGCCAGCAGCAGGACAGGGGCTGGCTACACCTTC. This codes for CASSRTGAGYTF.

The CDR3 sequence: CAWRALAGYEKLFF. Written as DNA, the CDR3 is TGTGCCTGGAGGGCCCTGGCGGGCTATGAAAAACTGTTTTTT. The chain recombines TRBV30 with TRBJ1-4; no clear D gene. The V and J ends lost 3 bases and 6 bases respectively, with 14 bases between them. Germline assignment: CDR1 GTSNPN and CDR2 SVGIG (reference sequence). This CDR3 contains 14 residues.

The CDR3, as DNA: TGTGCCAGTAGCCGAATCGACAGCGACAATGAGCAGTTCTTC. This codes for CASSRIDSDNEQFF. The gene calls are TRBV19 and TRBJ2-1; possibly TRBD1 for D (5 bases). Deletions cut 6 bases from V and 5 bases from J, with 14 bases between. Germline loops: CDR1 LNHDA, CDR2 SQIVND (reference sequence). This CDR3 has 14 residues. Supplemented by reference TRBV19 and TRBJ2-1, the full variable domain reads DGGITQSPKYLFRKEGQNVTLSCEQNLNHDAMYWYRQDPGQGLRLIYYSQIVNDFQKGDIAEGYSVSREKKESFPLTVTSAQKNPTAFYLCASSRIDSDNEQFFGPGTRLTVL.

The chain uses TRBV2 and TRBJ2-1; perhaps TRBD1 as D (5 bases). The CDR3 consists of 16 residues. Trimming removed 3 bases at V and 3 bases at J, with 15 bases between. Looked up from germline, CDR1 is SNHLY and CDR2 is FYNNEI. CDR3 region: CASSDGLIRGYNEQFF. The DNA of the CDR3 is TGTGCCAGCAGTGATGGGTTGATAAGGGGCTACAATGAGCAGTTCTTC.

This chain links TRBV19 with TRBJ2-2; D remains ambiguous. This CDR3 contains 13 residues. Germline V gene lookup returns CDR1 LNHDA and CDR2 SQIVND (reference sequence). Trimming removed 6 bases at V and 4 bases at J, with 9 bases between. The CDR3 bases are TGTGCCAGTAGGGGCCGATCCACCGGGGAGCTGTTTTTT. This codes for CASRGRSTGELFF.

This sequence joins TRBV11-3 and TRBJ2-5, with 10 bases matching TRBD1. There are 15 residues in the CDR3. Looked up from germline, CDR1 is SGHNT and CDR2 is YENEEA. Germline trimming cut 4 bases from V and 5 bases from J; bases unmatched to any gene: 7. The CDR3 nucleotides are TGTGCCAGCAGCTCAGGACAGGGGGGTTCGGAGACCCAGTACTTC. Protein product: CASSSGQGGSETQYF.

This clone was seen many times. V is TRBV2 and J is TRBJ1-5; 8 positions agree with TRBD1. The ends lost 7 bases at V and 6 bases at J; junction bases unmatched: 5. The CDR3 has 13 residues. CDR1 and CDR2 from the germline V gene are SNHLY and FYNNEI. CDR3 in amino acids: CASIGTGGQPQHF. CDR3 DNA sequence: TGTGCCAGCATTGGGACAGGAGGTCAGCCCCAGCATTTT.

This chain uses TRBV7-2 with TRBJ2-7; TRBD2 aligns across 13 bases. V was clipped by 1 base and J by 4 bases; unmatched bases: 4. CDR1 and CDR2 (germline): SGHTA, FQGNSA. CDR3 length equals 16 residues. The CDR3 sequence is CASSLGATSGGYEQYF. CDR3 in DNA: TGTGCCAGCAGCTTAGGGGCGACTAGCGGGGGGTACGAGCAGTACTTC.

The J gene is TRBJ1-5, the V gene TRBV5-1; D remains ambiguous. Germline CDR1 reads SGHRS; CDR2 reads YFSETQ. CDR3 length: 15 amino acids. V was cut by 4 bases and J by 0 bases, with 11 bases left in between. DNA for the CDR3: TGCGCCAGCAGCCTAGAGCCGAATAGCAATCAGCCCCAGCATTTT. It yields the protein CASSLEPNSNQPQHF.

This clone has more than one count but fewer than ten. This chain links TRBV18 with TRBJ1-2; D gene ambiguous. The CDR3 totals 13 residues. Germline assignment: CDR1 KGHSH and CDR2 LQKENI. V was cut by 2 bases and J by 0 bases, with 4 bases left in between. CDR3 sequence: CASSPGPNYGYTF. DNA for the CDR3: TGTGCCAGCTCACCAGGGCCTAACTATGGCTACACCTTC.

The genes are TRBV4-2 and TRBJ2-1; 8 nucleotides align to TRBD1. The CDR3 consists of 14 residues. The J segment lost 2 bases and the V segment lost 5 bases, leaving 2 bases of the junction unmatched. The germline V gene encodes CDR1 LGHNA and CDR2 YNFKEQ. The CDR3: CASSSGQAYNEQFF. The CDR3 coding sequence is TGTGCCAGCAGCTCGGGACAGGCCTACAATGAGCAGTTCTTC.

This chain connects TRBV3-1 (or the pseudogene TRBV3-2) to TRBJ2-7; 7 bases agree with TRBD2. CDR1 is LGHDT and CDR2 is YNNKEL in the germline V gene (reference sequence). V shed 4 bases, J shed 7 bases, and the junction held 10 bases outside the gene matches. CDR3 length equals 14 residues. CDR3 in amino acids: CASSLVGTNLEQYF. In DNA, the CDR3 is TGTGCCAGCAGCCTAGTCGGGACTAACTTAGAGCAGTACTTC.

The V gene is TRBV7-2, the J gene TRBJ2-1; possibly TRBD2 for D (6 bases). This CDR3 is built from 16 residues. The germline CDR1 and CDR2 sequences are SGHTA and FQGNSA. V dropped 5 bases and J dropped 0 bases, with 14 bases sitting between them. The CDR3 sequence is CASSPTYSGSYNEQFF. CDR3 DNA sequence: TGTGCCAGCAGCCCCACCTATAGCGGCTCCTACAATGAGCAGTTCTTC.

The rearrangement links TRBV6-5 to TRBJ2-3, with TRBD2 matching 8 bases. Trimming removed 8 bases from V and 2 bases from J; junction bases left unmatched: 6. CDR1 MNHEY and CDR2 SVGAGI come from the germline V gene. The CDR3 is 14 residues long. The DNA of the CDR3 is TGTGCCAGCGTGAGCGGGGGTAACACAGATACGCAGTATTTT. The encoded protein is CASVSGGNTDTQYF.

The table lists this clone with a few counts. This chain uses TRBV10-3 with TRBJ1-1; no clear D. V lost 4 bases to trimming and J lost 1 base, with 4 bases between them. The CDR3 is 12 amino acids. Germline CDR1 and CDR2: ENHRY and SYGVKD. The CDR3 bases are TGTGCCATCAGTGGACAGAACACTGAAGCTTTCTTT. Translating it yields CAISGQNTEAFF.

The J gene is TRBJ2-1, the V gene TRBV6-5; 14 nucleotides align to TRBD2. CDR1 is MNHEY, CDR2 SVGAGI, per germline. The CDR3 loop spans 14 amino acids. Trimming removed 5 bases from V and 9 bases from J; junction bases left unmatched: 3. CDR3 in DNA: TGTGCCAGCAGTCCCGGGACTAGCGGGGGTGAGCAGTTCTTC. It encodes CASSPGTSGGEQFF.

The V and J genes are TRBV7-9 and TRBJ2-2; 15 bases align to TRBD2. Germline CDR1 and CDR2: SEHNR and FQNEAQ (reference sequence). The CDR3 runs to 17 residues. Trimming took 5 bases from V and 8 from J; bases not matched to a gene: 9. This CDR3 is CASSTWTSGRVLGELFF. In DNA form, the CDR3 reads TGTGCCAGCAGCACGTGGACTAGCGGGAGGGTTTTGGGGGAGCTGTTTTTT.

This clone came up a few times. The chain joins TRBV6-4 to TRBJ1-2; D possibly corresponds to TRBD1 (6 bases). The germline gives CDR1 MRHNA, CDR2 SNTAGT. The CDR3 sequence is 15 residues long. Between the trimmed V and J ends, which lost 6 bases and 1 base, there was a span of 15 bases. The CDR3 loop reads CASRSWNRDNYGYTF. The CDR3 coding sequence is TGTGCCAGCAGATCGTGGAACAGGGATAACTATGGCTACACCTTC.

The chain joins TRBV28 to TRBJ2-7; the match to TRBD1 covers 9 bases. CDR3 length: 14 amino acids. Germline assignment: CDR1 MDHEN and CDR2 SYDVKM. Trimming took 6 bases from V and 7 from J; bases not matched to a gene: 10. In nucleotides, the CDR3 is TGTGCCAGCAGATCTGGACAGGGGTCGAGGGAGCAGTACTTC. Its protein is CASRSGQGSREQYF.

The chain has TRBV19 and TRBJ2-1; 11 nucleotides line up with TRBD1. Trimming took 4 bases from V and 3 from J; bases not matched to a gene: 14. Germline V CDR1 and CDR2: LNHDA, SQIVND (reference sequence). The CDR3 is 19 residues long. CDR3 nucleotides: TGTGCCAGTAGTAGGGGGACAGGGGGTATCCTAGCGGTCTACAATGAGCAGTTCTTC. Translated: CASSRGTGGILAVYNEQFF.

The rearrangement joins TRBV5-1 to TRBJ1-5; TRBD1 is a possible D gene (5 bases). Trimming left V 0 bases short and J 1 base short, with 11 bases between. The CDR3 is 16 amino acids. Per germline, CDR1 SGHRS and CDR2 YFSETQ. The CDR3 loop is CASSLVRGGSNQPQHF. CDR3 nucleotides: TGCGCCAGCAGCTTGGTAAGGGGTGGAAGCAATCAGCCCCAGCATTTT.

V usage is TRBV15 and J usage is TRBJ2-5; TRBD1 might be the D (5 bases). V dropped 4 bases and J dropped 2 bases, with 11 bases sitting between them. The CDR3 length is 14 residues. Germline V gene data show CDR1 as LNHNV and CDR2 as YYDKDF (reference sequence). This CDR3 reads CATSTRQMQETQYF. CDR3 nucleotides: TGTGCCACCAGCACCCGACAGATGCAAGAGACCCAGTACTTC.

The J gene is TRBJ1-3, the V gene TRBV28; no clear D gene. Germline V lookup: CDR1 MDHEN, CDR2 SYDVKM. The CDR3 is 12 residues long. V was cut by 4 bases and J by 4 bases, with 5 bases left in between. Written as DNA, the CDR3 is TGTGCCAGCAGTTGGGCGGGAAACACCATATATTTT. It encodes CASSWAGNTIYF.

This sequence joins TRBV19 and TRBJ1-1; 8 bases line up with TRBD1. Germline V gives CDR1 LNHDA, CDR2 SQIVND (reference sequence). The junction had 8 bases not matched to a gene; V was cut back by 6 bases and J by 2 bases. The CDR3 is 15 amino acids. CDR3 residues: CASREGTGLNTEAFF. In DNA, the CDR3 is TGTGCCAGTAGAGAGGGGACAGGACTAAACACTGAAGCTTTCTTT.

A few counts support this clone. The chain is built from TRBV5-4 and TRBJ1-4, with D possibly being TRBD1 (5 bases). The CDR3 has 14 amino acids. The germline CDR1 and CDR2 sequences are SGHNT and YYREEE (reference sequence). The V gene lost 2 bases and the J gene lost 7 bases, with 12 bases spanning the gap. The CDR3 DNA reads as TGTGCCAGCAGCTTTGGGGGGACGCGTGAAAAACTGTTTTTT. It specifies CASSFGGTREKLFF.

This clone turned up a few times. The V call is TRBV4-1, the J call TRBJ1-2, with 7 positions matching TRBD1. The length of the CDR3 is 16 residues. V trimming: 3 bases; J trimming: 7 bases; junction bases outside the gene matches: 14. The germline V gene encodes CDR1 MGHRA and CDR2 YSYEKL. The CDR3 is CASSQPLTGSGVGYTF. In DNA form, the CDR3 reads TGCGCCAGCAGCCAGCCCCTGACAGGGTCGGGTGTTGGCTACACCTTC.

The chain couples TRBV30 to TRBJ1-1, with D tentatively TRBD1 (6 bases). Germline loops: CDR1 GTSNPN, CDR2 SVGIG (reference sequence). The CDR3 has 14 residues. Trimming pared 1 base from V and 6 bases from J, leaving 15 bases between. The CDR3 is CAWSGQQGRSEAFF. The CDR3 DNA follows: TGTGCCTGGAGTGGACAACAGGGAAGATCTGAAGCTTTCTTT.